This T cell receptor beta chain emerged from a study of cytomegalovirus exposure and HLA in healthy donors. Turning to the study itself: In an early release, HLA-typed donors contributed approximately 82 million unique TCR sequences.

The CDR3 contains 12 residues. After removal of 4 bases from V and 12 bases from J, the junction contained 9 bases not matched to a gene. The V gene's germline CDR1 is SQVTM and CDR2 ANQGSEA. Regarding the study as a whole: What was likely a sequencing artifact was a cluster of highly shared sequence variants. The only immune exposure information that was available was CMV serostatus. In a later analysis, at a false discovery rate of 0.05, fewer than 20,000 TCR beta sequences matched HLA alleles.

13 Jbeta primers and 60 Vbeta primers were used for the PCR. Some clones are missing from TCRdb's copy, which holds only in-frame ones; the method was immunoSEQ multiplex PCR. The table lists tens of thousands of clones, more than 70% of them singletons. In the case of this clone: Its cognate antigen is unknown.

The V call is TRBV29-1, the J call TRBJ1-1, with TRBD1 identical over 9 bases. This sequence was found in a man aged 35-49 years in good health and CMV-seronegative. Sequenced material: PBMCs. The CDR3 nucleotides read TGCAGCGTTGGGACAGGGGATACTTTGTCTTTCTTT. Translating it yields CSVGTGDTLSFF.